The following is a T cell receptor beta chain sequence with its context. This clonotype was counted at least ten times. The antigen this receptor binds is unknown. Base qualities are not at hand, and no much larger clone is one base apart. The data were taken from a study of T-cell reconstitution after alpha-beta-depleted transplantation in children (dated by TCRdb to about 2016). Concerning the study at large: Using TCR repertoire profiling, the study quantitatively followed how T-cell immune reconstitution unfolded in children after TCRalphabeta/CD19-depleted allogeneic hematopoietic cell transplantation.

The V and J ends are trimmed by 5 bases and 4 bases, leaving 15 bases between them. The CDR3, from cysteine to phenylalanine, totals 14 residues. The retained sequence is limited to the CDR3, 42 bases, with the frame set at the first base. Looking up the germline V gene (reference sequence) yields CDR1 SGHKS and CDR2 YYEKEE. The protocol used for the library was PCR. The listed sequencing device is Illumina HiSeq 2500. TCR library preparation used molecular barcoding, with unique molecular identifiers applied to normalize quantification of the TCRbeta repertoire. The public reads were quality trimmed at Q25 with fastp and then assembled into clones with MiXCR by TCRdb, keeping productive beta chains. Rows are combined by CDR3 protein, so each entry shows the most common genes and DNA. In all, the sample holds 150,000 to 250,000 distinct CDR3 sequences, and just over 14% of those were seen once. Approximately 13% of the sample belongs to the ten largest clones.

The V gene is TRBV5-5 and the J gene is TRBJ1-2; possibly the D gene is TRBD1, per 6 matching bases. This specimen was PBMCs from the stem cell graft donor, taken from the stem cell graft. This receptor was identified in a human donor who donated a stem cell graft to a child with acute lymphoblastic leukemia. The DNA sequence follows: TGTGCCAGCAGATATACAGGGACCGGCTATGGCTACACCTTC. This is translated as CASRYTGTGYGYTF.